This entry describes one TCR beta chain. The antigen remains unidentified. This CDR3 spans 16 amino acids. The germline CDR1 and CDR2 sequences are MNHEY and SVGAGI. J was trimmed by 5 bases and V by 4 bases; bases with no gene match: 9. All donors qualified as healthy HIV-negative adults and had experienced no recent acute infections or vaccinations. Sequencing was performed with immunoSEQ multiplex PCR; in TCRdb, only in-frame clones are kept and a portion is missing. The sample carries roughly 2.6 million clones, around 94% recorded once. This sample was included in a study of shared clonotypes between healthy human individuals. Broader study findings: Several donors held around 5% of naive CD4 clonotypes in common. The study's rarefaction showed incomplete sorted-subset sequencing despite large depth.

This sequence was found in a man aged 18 to 29 in good health. The chain uses TRBV6-5 and TRBJ2-7; 12 bases fit TRBD1. Sequencing was performed on naive CD4+ T cells sorted from blood. The subset was: CD45RA+ positively selected. The CDR3 bases are TGTGCCAGCAGTTCGCCGGGACAGGGGGCGCGGGACGAGCAGTACTTC. This translates into CASSSPGQGARDEQYF.